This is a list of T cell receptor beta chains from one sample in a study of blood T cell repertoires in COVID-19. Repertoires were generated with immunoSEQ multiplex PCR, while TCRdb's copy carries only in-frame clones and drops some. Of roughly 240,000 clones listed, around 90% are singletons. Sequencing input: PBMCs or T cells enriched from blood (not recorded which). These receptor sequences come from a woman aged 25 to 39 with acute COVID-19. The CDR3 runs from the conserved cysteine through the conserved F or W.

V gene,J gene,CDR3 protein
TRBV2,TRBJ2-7,CASSQDRFSYEQYF
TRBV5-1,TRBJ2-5,CASSRASEETQYF
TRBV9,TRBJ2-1,CASSVEAGGYNEQFF
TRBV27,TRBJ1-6,CASSFGTGGSPLHF
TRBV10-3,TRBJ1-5,CANNHGGIDQPQHF
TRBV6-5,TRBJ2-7,CASSRGGVGDEQYF
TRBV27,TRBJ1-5,CASSPYGQNMDQPQHF
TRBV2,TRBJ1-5,CASHRENQPQHF
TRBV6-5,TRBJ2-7,CASNPDNSYEQYF
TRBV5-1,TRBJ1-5,CASSPLSGQPQHF
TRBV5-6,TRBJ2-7,CASSSLGTAYSYEQYF
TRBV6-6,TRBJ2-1,CASSYQTSGGASEQFF
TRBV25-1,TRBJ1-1,CASSSRGEMNTEAFF
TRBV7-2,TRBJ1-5,CASTGRVGSQPQHF
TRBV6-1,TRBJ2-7,CASSELAGGPYEQYF
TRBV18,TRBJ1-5,CASSLGTGGGQPQHF
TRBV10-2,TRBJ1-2,CASSEIGVDYTF
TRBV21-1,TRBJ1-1,CASSGGEGTEAFF
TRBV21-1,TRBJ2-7,CASTLADRVYEQYF
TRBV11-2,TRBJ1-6,CASSLGGQEGLHF
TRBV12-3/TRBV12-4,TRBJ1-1,CASSPTLIGEAFF
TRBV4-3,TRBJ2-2,CASSQDGTSGGTGELFF
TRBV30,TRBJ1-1,CAWSPSRNTEAFF
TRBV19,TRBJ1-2,CASRQGRDYGYTF
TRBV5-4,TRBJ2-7,CASSPETSSYEQYF
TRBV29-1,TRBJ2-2,CSVVKQANTGELFF
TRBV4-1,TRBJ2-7,CASSQDRPGGRDEQYF